Given below is one T cell receptor (beta chain) in context. The sample originates from a study of control samples from healthy donors and cancer patients. Method: immunoSEQ multiplex PCR; TCRdb's copy keeps in-frame clones and lacks some. Of approximately 97,000 clones in the sample, around four fifths were seen once. The specimen sequenced was blood. This TCR was recovered from a man aged 25-45 years in good health.

CDR3 nucleotides: TGTGCCACCAGCAGAGCGGGACAGGGAGGCGAGCAGTACTTC. Its protein is CATSRAGQGGEQYF. The chain recombines TRBV15 with TRBJ2-7; 9 nucleotides agree with TRBD1. Germline V gene sequence: CDR1 LNHNV, CDR2 YYDKDF (reference sequence). This CDR3 is built from 14 residues. Trimming removed 1 base from V and 6 bases from J; junction bases left unmatched: 4. The full variable domain, with the rest looked up from reference TRBV15 and TRBJ2-7, is DAMVIQNPRYQVTQFGKPVTLSCSQTLNHNVMYWYQQKSSQAPKLLFHYYDKDFNNEADTPDNFQSRRPNTSFCFLDIRSPGLGDTAMYLCATSRAGQGGEQYFGPGTRLTVT.